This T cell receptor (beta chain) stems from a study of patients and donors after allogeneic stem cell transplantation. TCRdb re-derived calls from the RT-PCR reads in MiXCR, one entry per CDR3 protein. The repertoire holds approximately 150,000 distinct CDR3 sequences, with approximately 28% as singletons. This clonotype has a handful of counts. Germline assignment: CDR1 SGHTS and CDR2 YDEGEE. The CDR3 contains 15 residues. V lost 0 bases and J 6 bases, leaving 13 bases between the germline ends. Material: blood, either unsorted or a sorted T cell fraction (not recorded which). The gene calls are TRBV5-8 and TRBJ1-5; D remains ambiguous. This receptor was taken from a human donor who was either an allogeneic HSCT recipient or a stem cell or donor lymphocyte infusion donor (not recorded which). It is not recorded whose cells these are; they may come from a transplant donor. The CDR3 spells CASSLGVSEGQPQHF. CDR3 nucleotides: TGTGCCAGCAGCTTGGGTGTCAGTGAGGGTCAGCCCCAGCATTTT.